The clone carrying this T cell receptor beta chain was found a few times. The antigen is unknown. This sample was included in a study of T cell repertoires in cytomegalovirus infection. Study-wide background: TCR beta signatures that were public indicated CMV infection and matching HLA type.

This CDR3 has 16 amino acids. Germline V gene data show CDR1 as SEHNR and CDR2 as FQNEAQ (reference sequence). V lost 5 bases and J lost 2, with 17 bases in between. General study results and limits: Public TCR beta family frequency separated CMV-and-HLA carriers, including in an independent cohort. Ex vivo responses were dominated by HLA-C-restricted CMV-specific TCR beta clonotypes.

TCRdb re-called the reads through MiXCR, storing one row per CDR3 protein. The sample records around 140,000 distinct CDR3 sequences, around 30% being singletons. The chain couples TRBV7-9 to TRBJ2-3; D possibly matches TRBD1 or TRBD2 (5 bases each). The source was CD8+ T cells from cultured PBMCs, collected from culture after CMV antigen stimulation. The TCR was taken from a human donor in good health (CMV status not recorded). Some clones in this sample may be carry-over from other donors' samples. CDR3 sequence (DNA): TGTGCCAGCAGCCCGCCGGGACCCCACTACACAGATACGCAGTATTTT. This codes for CASSPPGPHYTDTQYF.